Listed below are T cell receptor beta chains from one sample, sequenced in a study of cytomegalovirus exposure and HLA in healthy donors. The repertoire was sequenced with immunoSEQ multiplex PCR; TCRdb's copy has only in-frame clones and lacks some. Of 100,000 to 150,000 clones in the sample, roughly 82% are singletons; the top ten hold 0.95% to 1.5%. Input material: PBMCs. The receptor set was obtained from a boy under 18 in good health and CMV-seronegative. CDR3s include the opening cysteine and the closing phenylalanine or tryptophan. A D gene is named only where the DNA matches it firmly. Some rows mark clone size as missing; the rest say once, few, many or name a class of expanded clone.

>TRBJ2-7|NA|NA|TRBV4-3
CASSQDIKEVYNEQYF
TGCGCCAGCAGCCAAGACATCAAGGAGGTCTACAACGAGCAGTACTTC
>TRBJ2-3|NA|NA|TRBV7-3
CASSWAGGATDTQYF
TGTGCCAGCAGCTGGGCCGGGGGAGCAACAGATACGCAGTATTTT
>TRBJ2-3|once|TRBD2|TRBV4-3
CASSQGGRASRDTQYF
TGCGCCAGCAGCCAGGGCGGGAGGGCCAGTAGAGATACGCAGTATTTT
>TRBJ1-5|NA|NA|TRBV7-2
CASSLEYFQPQHF
TGTGCCAGCAGCTTAGAGTACTTTCAGCCCCAGCATTTT
>TRBJ2-5|NA|TRBD1|TRBV7-2
CASSLGTVGETQYF
TGTGCCAGCAGCCTCGGGACAGTCGGGGAGACCCAGTACTTC
>TRBJ2-3|few|TRBD2|TRBV7-2
CASSLTSGSTDTQYF
TGTGCCAGCAGCTTAACTAGCGGGAGTACAGATACGCAGTATTTT
>TRBJ2-1|NA|TRBD2|TRBV30
CAGGTSGRAYNEQFF
TGTGCGGGTGGGACTAGCGGCAGAGCCTACAATGAGCAGTTCTTC
>TRBJ2-1|NA|TRBD2|TRBV6-5
CASSGAGGSHEQFF
TGTGCCAGCAGCGGAGCGGGAGGCTCCCATGAGCAGTTCTTC
>TRBJ1-3|NA|TRBD1|TRBV6-5
CASSMDRAENTIYF
TGTGCCAGCAGCATGGACAGGGCTGAAAACACCATATATTTT
>TRBJ2-7|NA|TRBD1|TRBV7-9
CASSRDRGYEQYF
TGTGCCAGCAGCCGGGACAGGGGTTACGAGCAGTACTTC
>TRBJ1-2|NA|TRBD1|TRBV5-6
CASSWDRGQGGYTF
TGTGCCAGCAGCTGGGACAGGGGGCAAGGTGGCTACACCTTC
>TRBJ1-1|few|NA|TRBV25-1
CASSEWEGPTEAFF
TGTGCCAGCAGTGAATGGGAGGGGCCCACTGAAGCTTTCTTT
>TRBJ1-2|NA|NA|TRBV12-5
CASGLLLTYGYTF
TGTGCTAGTGGTTTACTCCTCACCTATGGCTACACCTTC
>TRBJ2-7|NA|TRBD1|TRBV30
CAWSTPRTGMYEQYF
TGTGCCTGGAGTACCCCCCGGACAGGGATGTACGAGCAGTACTTC
>TRBJ1-1|once|TRBD1|TRBV30
CAWAQGGVGFF
TGTGCCTGGGCCCAGGGGGGAGTCGGTTTCTTT
>TRBJ2-7|NA|NA|TRBV11-3
CASSLVLPVSAVLSYEQYF
TGTGCCAGCAGCTTAGTACTCCCAGTGTCGGCGGTCCTCTCCTACGAGCAGTACTTC
>TRBJ2-5|NA|TRBD2|TRBV30
CAWSGLAGAETQYF
TGTGCCTGGAGTGGACTAGCGGGTGCAGAGACCCAGTACTTC
>TRBJ1-1|once|TRBD1|TRBV4-3
CASSQGQTGGTEAFF
TGCGCCAGCAGCCAAGGTCAAACAGGGGGCACTGAAGCTTTCTTT
>TRBJ2-2|NA|TRBD1|TRBV5-1
CASSLQGASLGELFF
TGCGCCAGCAGCTTGCAGGGGGCGTCTCTCGGGGAGCTGTTTTTT
>TRBJ2-4|NA|NA|TRBV7-9
CARERGGDIQYF
TGTGCCAGAGAGAGGGGGGGAGACATTCAGTACTTC
>TRBJ2-1|NA|NA|TRBV30
CAWTAGYNEQFF
TGTGCCTGGACCGCCGGTTACAATGAGCAGTTCTTC
>TRBJ2-5|NA|NA|TRBV7-2
CASSPHETQYF
TGTGCCAGCAGCCCACATGAGACCCAGTACTTC
>TRBJ2-5|NA|NA|TRBV10-3
CAISESTPKAETQYF
TGTGCCATCAGTGAGTCGACACCCAAGGCAGAGACCCAGTACTTC
>TRBJ1-4|NA|NA|TRBV11-2
CASSLEPRLATNEKLFF
TGTGCCAGCAGCTTAGAACCCAGGCTTGCAACTAATGAAAAACTGTTTTTT
>TRBJ2-5|NA|TRBD2|TRBV6-6
CASRDRGGGVSETQYF
TGTGCCAGCAGAGACCGGGGGGGAGGGGTCTCTGAGACCCAGTACTTC
>TRBJ1-2|NA|NA|TRBV5-1
CASSFEREGIEDGYTF
TGCGCCAGCAGCTTTGAAAGGGAGGGTATAGAGGATGGCTACACCTTC
>TRBJ1-2|once|TRBD1|TRBV5-4
CASSQQGNYGYTF
TGTGCCAGCAGTCAACAGGGGAACTATGGCTACACCTTC
>TRBJ2-3|NA|TRBD2|TRBV14
CASSRGRADTQYF
TGTGCCAGCAGCCGGGGGAGGGCTGATACGCAGTATTTT
>TRBJ2-5|NA|TRBD2|TRBV7-2
CASSGTWTSEWETQYF
TGTGCCAGCAGCGGAACCTGGACTAGCGAGTGGGAGACCCAGTACTTC
>TRBJ1-1|NA|NA|TRBV19
CASTMADSPNTGAFF
TGTGCCAGTACCATGGCAGACAGCCCGAACACTGGAGCTTTCTTT
>TRBJ1-1|once|TRBD1|TRBV10-3
CAISERGTGSQVEAFF
TGTGCCATCAGTGAGCGAGGGACAGGGTCTCAAGTTGAAGCTTTCTTT
>TRBJ1-2|NA|NA|TRBV6-1
CASSDGGDYGYTF
TGTGCCAGCAGTGATGGGGGGGACTATGGCTACACCTTC
>TRBJ2-7|once|NA|TRBV6-5
CASRRLWEQYF
TGTGCCAGCAGGCGCCTCTGGGAGCAGTACTTC
>TRBJ2-3|NA|NA|TRBV12-5
CASGWTKEGTPHDTQYF
TGTGCTAGTGGTTGGACAAAAGAAGGAACTCCACACGATACGCAGTATTTT
>TRBJ2-6|few|NA|TRBV5-6
CASSLPPGANVLTF
TGTGCCAGCAGCTTGCCTCCTGGGGCCAACGTCCTGACTTTC
>TRBJ1-1|once|NA|TRBV30
CAWSVLGATEAFF
TGTGCCTGGAGTGTACTGGGGGCCACTGAAGCTTTCTTT
>TRBJ2-3|few|NA|TRBV25-1
CASSDWRGSTDTQYF
TGTGCCAGCAGTGATTGGCGGGGAAGCACAGATACGCAGTATTTT